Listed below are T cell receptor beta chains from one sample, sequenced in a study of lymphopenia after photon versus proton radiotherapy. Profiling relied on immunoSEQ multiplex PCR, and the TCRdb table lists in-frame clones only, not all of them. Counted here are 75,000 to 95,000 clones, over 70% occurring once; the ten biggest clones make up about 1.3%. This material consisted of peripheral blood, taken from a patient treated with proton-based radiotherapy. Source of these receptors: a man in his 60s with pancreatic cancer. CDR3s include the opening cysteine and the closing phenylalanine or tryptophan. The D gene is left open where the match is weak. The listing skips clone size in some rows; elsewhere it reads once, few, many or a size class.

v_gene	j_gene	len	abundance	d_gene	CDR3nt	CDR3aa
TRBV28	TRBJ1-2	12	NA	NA	TGTGCCAGCAGTTTGGCAGGGGTAGGCTACACCTTC	CASSLAGVGYTF
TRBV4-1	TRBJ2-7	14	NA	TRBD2	TGCGCCAGCAGCCAAGGGACTAGCGTCTACGAGCAGTACTTC	CASSQGTSVYEQYF
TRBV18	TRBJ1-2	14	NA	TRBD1	TGTGCCAGCTCACCCTTAGACAGGGGAGCTGGCTACACCTTC	CASSPLDRGAGYTF
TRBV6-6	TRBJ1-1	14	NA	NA	TGTGCCAGCCCCCCGGTTTACGGGAACACTGAAGCTTTCTTT	CASPPVYGNTEAFF
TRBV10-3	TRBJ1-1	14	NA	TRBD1	TGTGCCATCAGGGGCAGGGGGCCTAACACTGAAGCTTTCTTT	CAIRGRGPNTEAFF
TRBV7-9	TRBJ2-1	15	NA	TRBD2	TGTGCCAGCAGCTATAGCGGGAGGGCCGACAATGAGCAGTTCTTC	CASSYSGRADNEQFF
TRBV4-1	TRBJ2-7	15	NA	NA	TGCGCCAGCAGCCAAGATTTTAGACAGGCCGACGAGCAGTACTTC	CASSQDFRQADEQYF
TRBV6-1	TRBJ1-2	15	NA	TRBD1	TGTGCCAGCAGAGCCGAAACAGGGGGCATCTATGGCTACACCTTC	CASRAETGGIYGYTF
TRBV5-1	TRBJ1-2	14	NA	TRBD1	TGCGCCAGCAGCTTGCGGACAGGGTTTGAAGGCTACACCTTC	CASSLRTGFEGYTF
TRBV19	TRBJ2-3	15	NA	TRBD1	TGTGCCAGTAGTATCGACAGGGGGAAGACAGATACGCAGTATTTT	CASSIDRGKTDTQYF
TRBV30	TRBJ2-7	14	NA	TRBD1	TGTGCCTCTACACTGACAGGGCAGAATCACGAGCAGTACTTC	CASTLTGQNHEQYF
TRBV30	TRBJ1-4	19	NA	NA	TGTGCCTGGAGATTTAAGCCGCGAACAGGAAAGGGGAAGAATGAAAAACTGTTTTTT	CAWRFKPRTGKGKNEKLFF
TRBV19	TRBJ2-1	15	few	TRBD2	TGTGCCAGTAAAAGGGCGGGAGGAATGGGGAATGAGCAGTTCTTC	CASKRAGGMGNEQFF
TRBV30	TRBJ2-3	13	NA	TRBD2	TGTGCAGGGAGCGGGAGTAGGTCAGATACGCAGTATTTT	CAGSGSRSDTQYF
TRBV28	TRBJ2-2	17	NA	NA	TGTGCCAGCGGGCGAGTGTTAGCGGTAACGAACACCGGGGAGCTGTTTTTT	CASGRVLAVTNTGELFF
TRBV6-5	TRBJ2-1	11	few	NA	TGTGCCAGCGGCGCCTACAATGAGCAGTTCTTC	CASGAYNEQFF
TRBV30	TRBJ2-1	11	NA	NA	TGTGCCTGGAGTGTTGTCTATGAGCAGTTCTTC	CAWSVVYEQFF
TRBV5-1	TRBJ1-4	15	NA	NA	TGCGCCAGCAGCTTGGTTGTGGGGCCCAACGAAAAACTGTTTTTT	CASSLVVGPNEKLFF
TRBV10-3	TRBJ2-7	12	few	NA	TGTGCCATCAGTGAGGGGGATTACGAGCAGTACTTC	CAISEGDYEQYF
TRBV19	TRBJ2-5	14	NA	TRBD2	TGTGCCAGTAGTGCTAGCGGGAGTGCAGAGACCCAGTACTTC	CASSASGSAETQYF
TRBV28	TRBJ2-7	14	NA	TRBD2	TGTGCCAGCAGTTACGTAGCGGGAGGTAGGGAGCAGTACTTC	CASSYVAGGREQYF
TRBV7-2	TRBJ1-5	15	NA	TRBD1	TGTGCCAGCAGCGTGTCACAGGGGCTGGGTCAGCCCCAGCATTTT	CASSVSQGLGQPQHF
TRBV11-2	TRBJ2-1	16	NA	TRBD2	TGTGCCAGCAGTCCCCGGGCGCGAGCGGGGCACAATGAGCAGTTCTTC	CASSPRARAGHNEQFF
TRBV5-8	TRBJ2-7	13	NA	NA	TGTGCCAGCAGCTTGGGGGCTGCCTACGAGCAGTACTTC	CASSLGAAYEQYF
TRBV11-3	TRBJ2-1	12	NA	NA	TGTGCCAGCAGCTTAGAGGGGAATGAGCAGTTCTTC	CASSLEGNEQFF
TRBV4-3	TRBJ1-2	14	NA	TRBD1	TGCGCCAGCAGCCTCCAGGGGGGGGTTACTGGCTACACCTTC	CASSLQGGVTGYTF
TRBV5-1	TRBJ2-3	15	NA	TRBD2	TGCGCCAGCAGTCTGCGGGGGGTTAGCACAGATACGCAGTATTTT	CASSLRGVSTDTQYF
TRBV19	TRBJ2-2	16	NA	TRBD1	TGTGCCAGTAGTCTTGGGGAATCCAGGGGGTCTGGGGAGCTGTTTTTT	CASSLGESRGSGELFF
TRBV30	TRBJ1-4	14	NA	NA	TGTGCCTGGAGTGTACGGGGGATCGGTGAAAAACTGTTTTTT	CAWSVRGIGEKLFF
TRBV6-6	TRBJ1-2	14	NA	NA	TGTGCCAGCAAAAAGGGGGAACCTAACTATGGCTACACCTTC	CASKKGEPNYGYTF